This TCR beta chain was identified during a study of blood T cell repertoires in COVID-19. Assay used: immunoSEQ multiplex PCR; TCRdb lists only in-frame clones, some missing. The sample records under 350,000 clones, approximately 90% being singletons. CDR3 length: 14 residues. CDR1 and CDR2 from the germline V gene are SNHLY and FYNNEI. Trimming shortened V by 7 bases and J by 5 bases, and 15 bases separated the two germline ends. This TCR was recovered from a woman aged 25 to 39 with COVID-19, enrolled during active disease. The sequenced sample consisted of peripheral blood. The chain has TRBV2 and TRBJ2-1; perhaps TRBD2 as D (6 bases). The CDR3 DNA sequence: TGTGCCAGCACCGGGACTTACTTTGACAATGAGCAGTTCTTC. Protein sequence: CASTGTYFDNEQFF.